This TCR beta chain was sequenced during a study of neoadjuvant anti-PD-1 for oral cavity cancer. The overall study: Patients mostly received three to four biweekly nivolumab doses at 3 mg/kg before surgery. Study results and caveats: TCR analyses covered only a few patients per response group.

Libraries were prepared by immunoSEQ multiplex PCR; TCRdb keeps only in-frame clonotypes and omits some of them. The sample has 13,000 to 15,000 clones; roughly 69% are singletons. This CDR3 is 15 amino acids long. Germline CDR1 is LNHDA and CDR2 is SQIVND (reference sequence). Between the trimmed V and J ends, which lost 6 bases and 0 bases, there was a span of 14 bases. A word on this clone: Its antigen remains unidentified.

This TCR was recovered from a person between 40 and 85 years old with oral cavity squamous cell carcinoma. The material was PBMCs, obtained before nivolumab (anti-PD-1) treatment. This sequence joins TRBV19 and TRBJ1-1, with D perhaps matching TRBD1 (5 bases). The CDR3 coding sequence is TGTGCCAGTAGGGAGGACACTCTAATGAACACTGAAGCTTTCTTT. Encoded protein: CASREDTLMNTEAFF.